One sample yielded the 15 T cell receptor beta chains listed below, sequenced in a study of Ad26.COV2.S vaccination and SARS-CoV-2 variants. Method: immunoSEQ multiplex PCR; TCRdb's copy keeps in-frame clones and lacks some. The data contain approximately 420,000 clones, roughly 88% of them singletons. This sample's treatment: around 19 received Ad26.COV2.S at low or high dose, single or two shots; 5 received placebo; per-sample allocation not given. It was on day 63 after the first vaccine or placebo injection that samples were taken. Sequenced here: peripheral blood, sampled in a trial of Ad26.COV2.S vaccine versus placebo. The source is a person between 18 and 60 years old who received the Ad26.COV2.S COVID-19 vaccine or a placebo.

J is TRBJ1-4 and V is TRBV5-1; D not resolved. The CDR3 totals 15 residues. V shed 4 bases and J shed 7 bases, with 17 bases lying between them. In germline, CDR1 is SGHRS, CDR2 YFSETQ. CDR3 region: CASSQFRSQSEKLFF. The DNA for the CDR3 is TGCGCCAGCAGCCAATTTAGGAGTCAAAGTGAAAAACTGTTTTTT.

The rearrangement joins TRBV2 to TRBJ2-1; 9 bases agree with TRBD2. The CDR3 has 15 residues. The V gene end was trimmed by 4 bases and the J gene end by 6 bases; junction bases not matched to a gene: 7. Germline CDR1 and CDR2: SNHLY and FYNNEI. CDR3 protein: CASSGATSGTNEQFF. CDR3 bases: TGTGCCAGCAGTGGGGCGACTAGCGGAACCAATGAGCAGTTCTTC.

The rearrangement joins TRBV10-3 to TRBJ1-1, with D possibly TRBD1 on 5 matching bases. The germline V gene encodes CDR1 ENHRY and CDR2 SYGVKD. The CDR3 is made up of 15 amino acids. V was trimmed by 0 bases and J by 4 bases, leaving 12 bases between them. CDR3 sequence: CAISESSQGGTEAFF. The CDR3 DNA reads as TGTGCCATCAGTGAGTCGTCCCAGGGAGGCACTGAAGCTTTCTTT.

J is TRBJ2-2 and V is TRBV6-1; a possible D gene is TRBD2 (5 bases). Germline CDR1 and CDR2: MNHNS and SASEGT. Trimming pared 0 bases from V and 5 bases from J, leaving 13 bases between. The CDR3 has 16 amino acids. The CDR3 DNA reads TGTGCCAGCAGTGAAGCGCGGAGCAGGAGGACCGGGGAGCTGTTTTTT. This encodes CASSEARSRRTGELFF.

The chain employs TRBV7-2 and TRBJ1-3; D gene ambiguous. With 5 bases removed from V and 4 bases from J, the gap between germline ends came to 15 bases. Germline V CDR1 and CDR2: SGHTA, FQGNSA. The CDR3 has 15 amino acids. CDR3 sequence: CASSPLVGAGNTIYF. The DNA of the CDR3 is TGTGCCAGCAGCCCCCTCGTTGGTGCCGGAAACACCATATATTTT.

The gene calls are TRBV10-1 and TRBJ2-1, with 10 positions matching TRBD1. In germline, CDR1 is WNHNN, CDR2 SYGVQD (reference sequence). This CDR3 comprises 16 residues. J was trimmed by 6 bases and V by 2 bases; bases with no gene match: 7. The CDR3, as DNA: TGCGCCAGCAGTGAGATCGTAGGACAGGGGGTCAATGAGCAGTTCTTC. Encoded protein: CASSEIVGQGVNEQFF.

The J gene is TRBJ2-7, the V gene TRBV27, with 9 nucleotides matching TRBD1. V was clipped by 3 bases and J by 4 bases; unmatched bases: 4. This CDR3 contains 14 residues. Per the germline V gene, CDR1 is MNHEY and CDR2 is SMNVEV (reference sequence). CDR3 residues: CASSLGTGIYEQYF. The CDR3 nucleotides read TGTGCCAGCAGTTTGGGGACAGGGATATACGAGCAGTACTTC.

The rearrangement links TRBV7-9 to TRBJ2-5, with a tentative D call TRBD2 (6 bases). This CDR3 is 19 amino acids long. CDR1 and CDR2 from the germline V gene are SEHNR and FQNEAQ (reference sequence). V gave up 5 bases and J gave up 4 bases, with 29 bases separating them. CDR3 nucleotides: TGTGCCAGCAGCCCCTTCTCCGGGGGTACCGGGAGAAAAGGAGAGACCCAGTACTTC. This translates into CASSPFSGGTGRKGETQYF.

The chain couples TRBV29-1 to TRBJ1-4; 11 nucleotides agree with TRBD1. This CDR3 is 15 amino acids long. In germline, CDR1 is SQVTM, CDR2 ANQGSEA. J was trimmed by 7 bases and V by 6 bases; bases with no gene match: 10. CDR3 sequence reads: CSVPAQDRGLEKLFF. Written as DNA, the CDR3 is TGCAGCGTCCCCGCCCAGGACAGGGGGCTTGAAAAACTGTTTTTT.

The chain links TRBV28 to TRBJ2-6; the D is unclear. Germline V lookup: CDR1 MDHEN, CDR2 SYDVKM. The V end lost 6 bases, the J end lost 2 bases, and 11 bases lay between the germline ends. This CDR3 has 15 residues. Written as DNA, the CDR3 is TGTGCCAGCAGGCTCTCGTTAGCTGGGGCCAACGTCCTGACTTTC. This codes for CASRLSLAGANVLTF. Together with reference TRBV28 and TRBJ2-6, the CDR3 gives the full variable domain: DVKVTQSSRYLVKRTGEKVFLECVQDMDHENMFWYRQDPGLGLRLIYFSYDVKMKEKGDIPEGYSVSREKKERFSLILESASTNQTSMYLCASRLSLAGANVLTFGAGSRLTVL.

The sample holds a few counts of this clone. The gene calls are TRBV14 and TRBJ2-7, with TRBD1 identical over 9 bases. Germline V lookup: CDR1 SGHDN, CDR2 FVKESK. The CDR3 has 14 amino acids. V shed 4 bases, J shed 9 bases, and the junction held 10 bases outside the gene matches. CDR3 amino acids: CASSPSPGQGRQYF. As DNA, the CDR3 is TGTGCCAGCAGCCCGTCTCCGGGACAGGGTCGGCAGTACTTC.

The V gene is TRBV29-1, the J gene TRBJ2-1, with 7 bases matching TRBD1. The CDR3 consists of 12 residues. Germline V lookup: CDR1 SQVTM, CDR2 ANQGSEA. The V segment lost 2 bases and the J segment 6 bases; nucleotides outside the gene matches: 1. CDR3 sequence reads: CSVESGGNEQFF. In DNA, the CDR3 is TGCAGCGTTGAATCAGGGGGCAATGAGCAGTTCTTC.

CDR3 in amino acids: CASSPQGAPTEAFF. CDR3 coding DNA: TGTGCCAGCAGTCCACAGGGGGCGCCCACTGAAGCTTTCTTT. This chain links TRBV6-5 with TRBJ1-1; 9 nucleotides align to TRBD1. This CDR3 has 14 amino acids. J was trimmed by 4 bases and V by 5 bases; bases with no gene match: 5. Germline CDR1 and CDR2: MNHEY and SVGAGI.

Concerning this clone: The same CDR3 can be traced to other DNA sequences in this sample. The chain couples TRBV5-1 to TRBJ1-1; no clear D gene. Germline V CDR1 and CDR2: SGHRS, YFSETQ. This CDR3 spans 12 amino acids. Between the trimmed V and J ends, which lost 0 bases and 3 bases, there was a span of 3 bases. The CDR3 region has the DNA TGCGCCAGCAGCTTGGGGGACACTGAAGCTTTCTTT. Translation gives CASSLGDTEAFF. Based on the CDR3 plus reference TRBV5-1 and TRBJ1-1, the full variable domain is KAGVTQTPRYLIKTRGQQVTLSCSPISGHRSVSWYQQTPGQGLQFLFEYFSETQRNKGNFPGRFSGRQFSNSRSEMNVSTLELGDSALYLCASSLGDTEAFFGQGTRLTVV.

This clone was detected only once. The V and J genes are TRBV4-2 and TRBJ2-2; 10 positions match TRBD2. The V gene end was trimmed by 4 bases and the J gene end by 2 bases; junction bases not matched to a gene: 4. Germline CDR1 and CDR2: LGHNA and YNFKEQ. CDR3 length: 16 amino acids. The CDR3: CASSPRTSGNTGELFF. CDR3 nucleotides: TGTGCCAGCAGCCCCAGGACTAGCGGTAACACCGGGGAGCTGTTTTTT.